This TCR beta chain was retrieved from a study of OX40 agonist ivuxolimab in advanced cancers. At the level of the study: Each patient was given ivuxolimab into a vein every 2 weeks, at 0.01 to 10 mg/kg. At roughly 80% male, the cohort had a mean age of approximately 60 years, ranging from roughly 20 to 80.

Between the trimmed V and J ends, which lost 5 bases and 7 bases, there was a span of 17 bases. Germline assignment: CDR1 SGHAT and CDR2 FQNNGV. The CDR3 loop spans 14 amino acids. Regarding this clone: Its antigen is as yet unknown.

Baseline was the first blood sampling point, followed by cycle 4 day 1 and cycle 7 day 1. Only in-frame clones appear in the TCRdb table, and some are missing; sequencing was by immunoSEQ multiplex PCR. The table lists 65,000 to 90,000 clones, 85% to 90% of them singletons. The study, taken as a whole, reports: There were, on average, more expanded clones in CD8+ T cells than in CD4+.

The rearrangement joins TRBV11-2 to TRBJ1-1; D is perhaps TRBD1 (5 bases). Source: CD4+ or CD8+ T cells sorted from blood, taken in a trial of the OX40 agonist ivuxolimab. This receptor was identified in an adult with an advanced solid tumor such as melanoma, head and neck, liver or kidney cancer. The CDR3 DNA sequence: TGTGCCAGCAGCCCTGCTACCAGGGTTGGTGAAGCTTTCTTT. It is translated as CASSPATRVGEAFF. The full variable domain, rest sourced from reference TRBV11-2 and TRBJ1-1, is EAGVAQSPRYKIIEKRQSVAFWCNPISGHATLYWYQQILGQGPKLLIQFQNNGVVDDSQLPKDRFSAERLKGVDSTLKIQPAKLEDSAVYLCASSPATRVGEAFFGQGTRLTVV.